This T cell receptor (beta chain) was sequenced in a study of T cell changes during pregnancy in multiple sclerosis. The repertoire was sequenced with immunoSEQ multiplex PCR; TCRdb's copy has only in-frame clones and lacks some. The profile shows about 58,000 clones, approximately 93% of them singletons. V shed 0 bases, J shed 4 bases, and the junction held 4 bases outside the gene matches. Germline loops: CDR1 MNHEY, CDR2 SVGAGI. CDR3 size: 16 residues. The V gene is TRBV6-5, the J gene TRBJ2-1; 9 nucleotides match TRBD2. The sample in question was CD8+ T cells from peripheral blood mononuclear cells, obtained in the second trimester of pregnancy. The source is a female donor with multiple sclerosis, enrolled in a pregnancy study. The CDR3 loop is CASSYSTSGYYNEQFF. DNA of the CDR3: TGTGCCAGCAGTTACTCAACTAGCGGGTATTACAATGAGCAGTTCTTC.